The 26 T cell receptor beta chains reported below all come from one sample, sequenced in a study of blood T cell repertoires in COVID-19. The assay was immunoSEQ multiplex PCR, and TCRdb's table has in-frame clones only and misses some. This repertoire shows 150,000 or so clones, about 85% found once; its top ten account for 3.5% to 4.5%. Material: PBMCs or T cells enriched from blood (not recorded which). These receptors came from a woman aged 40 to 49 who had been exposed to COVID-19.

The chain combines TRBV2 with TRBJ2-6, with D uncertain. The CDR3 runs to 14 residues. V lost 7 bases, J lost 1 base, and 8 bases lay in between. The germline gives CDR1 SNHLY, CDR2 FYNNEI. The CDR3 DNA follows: TGTGCCAGCAATCCTCCGTCTGGGGCCAACGTCCTGACTTTC. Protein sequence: CASNPPSGANVLTF.

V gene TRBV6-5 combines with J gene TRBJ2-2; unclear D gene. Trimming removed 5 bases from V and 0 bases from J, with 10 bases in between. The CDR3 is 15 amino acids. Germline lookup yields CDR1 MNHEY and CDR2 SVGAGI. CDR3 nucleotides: TGTGCCAGCAGTCCGACTCTCGCGAACACCGGGGAGCTGTTTTTT. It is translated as CASSPTLANTGELFF.

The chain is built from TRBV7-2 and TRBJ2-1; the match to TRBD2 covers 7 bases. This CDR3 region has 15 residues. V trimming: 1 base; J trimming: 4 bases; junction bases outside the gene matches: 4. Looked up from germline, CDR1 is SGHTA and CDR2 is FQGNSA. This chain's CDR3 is CASSLGASGYNEQFF. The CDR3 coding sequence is TGTGCCAGCAGCTTAGGGGCTAGCGGATACAATGAGCAGTTCTTC.

This CDR3 is CASSPAGTAYEKLFF. The CDR3 coding sequence is TGTGCCAGTAGTCCCGCCGGGACAGCCTATGAAAAACTGTTTTTT. This chain joins TRBV19 and TRBJ1-4; 7 nucleotides line up with TRBD1. The CDR3 has 15 residues. Germline CDR1 LNHDA, CDR2 SQIVND (reference sequence). The ends lost 5 bases at V and 6 bases at J; junction bases unmatched: 9.

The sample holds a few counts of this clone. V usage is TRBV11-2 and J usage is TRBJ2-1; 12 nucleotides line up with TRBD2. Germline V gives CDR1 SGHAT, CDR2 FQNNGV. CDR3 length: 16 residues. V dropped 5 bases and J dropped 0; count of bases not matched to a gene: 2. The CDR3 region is CASSAGLAGSYNEQFF. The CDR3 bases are TGTGCCAGCAGCGCGGGACTAGCGGGCTCCTACAATGAGCAGTTCTTC.

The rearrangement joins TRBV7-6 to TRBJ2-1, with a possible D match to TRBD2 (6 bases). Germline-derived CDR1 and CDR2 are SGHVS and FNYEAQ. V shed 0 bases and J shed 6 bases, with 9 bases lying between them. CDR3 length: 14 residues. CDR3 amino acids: CASSLAMGGNEQFF. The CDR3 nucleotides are TGTGCCAGCAGCTTAGCTATGGGGGGCAATGAGCAGTTCTTC.

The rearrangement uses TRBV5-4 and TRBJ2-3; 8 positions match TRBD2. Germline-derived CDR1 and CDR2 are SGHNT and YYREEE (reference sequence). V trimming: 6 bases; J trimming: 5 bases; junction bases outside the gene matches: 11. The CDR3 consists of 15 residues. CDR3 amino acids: CASTTRAGGGDTQYF. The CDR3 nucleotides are TGTGCCAGCACCACGCGGGCGGGAGGCGGAGATACGCAGTATTTT.

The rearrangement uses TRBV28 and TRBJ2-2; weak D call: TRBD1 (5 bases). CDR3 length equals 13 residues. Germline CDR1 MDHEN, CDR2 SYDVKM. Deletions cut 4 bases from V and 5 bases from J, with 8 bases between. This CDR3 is CASSSRVTGELFF. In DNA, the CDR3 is TGTGCCAGCAGTTCCAGGGTTACCGGGGAGCTGTTTTTT.

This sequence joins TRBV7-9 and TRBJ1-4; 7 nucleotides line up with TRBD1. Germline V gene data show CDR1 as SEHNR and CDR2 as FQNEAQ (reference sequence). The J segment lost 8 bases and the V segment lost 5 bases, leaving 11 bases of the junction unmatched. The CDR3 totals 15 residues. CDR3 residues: CASSPLRRGREKLFF. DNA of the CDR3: TGTGCCAGCAGCCCGCTAAGAAGGGGGCGAGAAAAACTGTTTTTT.

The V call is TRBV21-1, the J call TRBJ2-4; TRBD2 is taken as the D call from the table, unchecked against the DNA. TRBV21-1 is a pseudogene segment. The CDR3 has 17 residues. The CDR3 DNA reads TGTGCCAGCAGCAAGAGGGAGGAGCCCCTAGCCAAAAACATTCAGTACTTC. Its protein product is CASSKREEPLAKNIQYF.

The DNA of the CDR3 is TGTGCCAGAAGCCAAAAGGGACAGGGGAGACAGAACACTGAAGCTTTCTTT. This gives the protein CARSQKGQGRQNTEAFF. This chain uses TRBV5-3 with TRBJ1-1; 10 bases match TRBD1. TRBV5-3 carries the ORF label, with uncertain function. Germline trimming cut 4 bases from V and 1 base from J; bases unmatched to any gene: 10. CDR3 length: 17 amino acids.

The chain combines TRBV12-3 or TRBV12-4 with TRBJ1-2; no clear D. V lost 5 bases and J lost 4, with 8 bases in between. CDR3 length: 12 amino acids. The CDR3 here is CASSREPYGYTF. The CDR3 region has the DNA TGTGCCAGCAGTCGGGAGCCCTATGGCTACACCTTC.

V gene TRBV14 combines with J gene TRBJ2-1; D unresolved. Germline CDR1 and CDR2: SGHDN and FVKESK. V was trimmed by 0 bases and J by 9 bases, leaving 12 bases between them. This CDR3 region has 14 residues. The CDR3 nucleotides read TGTGCCAGCAGCCAAGATTGGCTAGTTGGTGAGCAGTTCTTC. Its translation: CASSQDWLVGEQFF.

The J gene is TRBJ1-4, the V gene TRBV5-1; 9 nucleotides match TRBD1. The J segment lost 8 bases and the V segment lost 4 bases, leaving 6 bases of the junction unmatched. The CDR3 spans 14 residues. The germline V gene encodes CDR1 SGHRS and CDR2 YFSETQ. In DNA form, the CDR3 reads TGCGCCAGCAGCGGGGACAGGGAGAGGGAAAAACTGTTTTTT. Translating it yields CASSGDREREKLFF.

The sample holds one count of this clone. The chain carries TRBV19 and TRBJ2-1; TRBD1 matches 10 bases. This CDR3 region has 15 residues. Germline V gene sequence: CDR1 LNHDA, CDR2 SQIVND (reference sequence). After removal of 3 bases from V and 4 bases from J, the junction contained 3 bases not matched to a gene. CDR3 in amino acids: CASSIDRGPYNEQFF. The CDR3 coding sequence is TGTGCCAGTAGTATTGACAGGGGGCCTTACAATGAGCAGTTCTTC.

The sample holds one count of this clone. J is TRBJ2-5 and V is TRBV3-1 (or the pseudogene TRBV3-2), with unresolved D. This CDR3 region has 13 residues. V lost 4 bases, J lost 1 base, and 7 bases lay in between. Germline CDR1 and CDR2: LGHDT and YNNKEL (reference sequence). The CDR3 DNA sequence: TGTGCCAGCAGCCCCTCAGGCCAAGAGACCCAGTACTTC. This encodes CASSPSGQETQYF.

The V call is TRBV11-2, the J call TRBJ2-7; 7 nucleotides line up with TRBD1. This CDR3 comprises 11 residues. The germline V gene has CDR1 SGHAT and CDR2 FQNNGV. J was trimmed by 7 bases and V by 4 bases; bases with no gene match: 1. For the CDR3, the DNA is TGTGCCAGCAGCTCAGGGGGTGAGCAGTACTTC. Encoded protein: CASSSGGEQYF.

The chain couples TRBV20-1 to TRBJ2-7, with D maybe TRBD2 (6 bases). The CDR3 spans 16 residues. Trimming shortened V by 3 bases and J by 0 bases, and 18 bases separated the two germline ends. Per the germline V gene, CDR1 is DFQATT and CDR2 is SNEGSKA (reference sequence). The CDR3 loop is CSASPPSGPSSYEQYF. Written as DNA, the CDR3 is TGCAGTGCTAGTCCCCCCAGCGGGCCAAGCTCCTACGAGCAGTACTTC.

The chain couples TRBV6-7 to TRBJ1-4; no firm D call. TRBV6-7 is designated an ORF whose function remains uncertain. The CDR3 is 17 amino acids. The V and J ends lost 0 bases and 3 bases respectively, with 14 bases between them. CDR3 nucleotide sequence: TGTGCCAGCAGTTACTCGATATCCTCACAGCCTAATGAAAAACTGTTTTTT. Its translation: CASSYSISSQPNEKLFF.

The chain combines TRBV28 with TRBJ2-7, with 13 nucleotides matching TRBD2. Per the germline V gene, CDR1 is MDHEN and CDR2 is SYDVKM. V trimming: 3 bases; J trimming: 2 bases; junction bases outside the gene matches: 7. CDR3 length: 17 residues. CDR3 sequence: CASSLQTSGGIPYEQYF. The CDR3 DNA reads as TGTGCCAGCAGTTTGCAGACTAGCGGGGGGATACCCTACGAGCAGTACTTC.

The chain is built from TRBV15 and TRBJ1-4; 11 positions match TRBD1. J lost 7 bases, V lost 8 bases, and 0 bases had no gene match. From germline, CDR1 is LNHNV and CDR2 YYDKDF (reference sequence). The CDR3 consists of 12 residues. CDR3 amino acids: CATGTGGEKLFF. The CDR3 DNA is TGTGCCACCGGGACAGGGGGTGAAAAACTGTTTTTT.

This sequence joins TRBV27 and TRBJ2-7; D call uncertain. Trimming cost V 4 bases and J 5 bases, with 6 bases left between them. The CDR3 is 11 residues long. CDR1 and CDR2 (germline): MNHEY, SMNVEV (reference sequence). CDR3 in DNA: TGTGCCAGCAGTTCTAATCACGAGCAGTACTTC. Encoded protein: CASSSNHEQYF.

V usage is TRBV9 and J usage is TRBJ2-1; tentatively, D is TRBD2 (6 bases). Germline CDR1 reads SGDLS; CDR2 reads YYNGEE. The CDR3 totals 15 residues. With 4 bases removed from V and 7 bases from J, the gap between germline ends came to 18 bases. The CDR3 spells CASSPRRAGWNEQFF. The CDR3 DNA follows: TGTGCCAGCAGCCCCCGCAGGGCGGGATGGAATGAGCAGTTCTTC.

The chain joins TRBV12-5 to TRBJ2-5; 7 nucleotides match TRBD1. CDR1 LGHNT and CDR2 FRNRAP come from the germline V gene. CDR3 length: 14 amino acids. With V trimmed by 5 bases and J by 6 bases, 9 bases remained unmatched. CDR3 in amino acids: CASGPWDREKTQYF. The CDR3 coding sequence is TGTGCTAGTGGTCCATGGGACAGAGAGAAGACCCAGTACTTC.

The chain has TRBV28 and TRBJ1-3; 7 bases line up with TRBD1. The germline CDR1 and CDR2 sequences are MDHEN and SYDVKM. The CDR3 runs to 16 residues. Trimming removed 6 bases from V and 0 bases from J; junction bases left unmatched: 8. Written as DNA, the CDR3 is TGTGCCAGCAGAGACCAAACAGGGGCCTCTGGAAACACCATATATTTT. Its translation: CASRDQTGASGNTIYF.

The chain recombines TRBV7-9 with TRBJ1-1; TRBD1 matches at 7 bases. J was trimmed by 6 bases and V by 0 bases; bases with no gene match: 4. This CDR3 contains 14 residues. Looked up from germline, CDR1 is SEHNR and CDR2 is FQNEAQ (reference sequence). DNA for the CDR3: TGTGCCAGCAGCTTAGCTAGCGACAGGGCTGAAGCTTTCTTT. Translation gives CASSLASDRAEAFF.